The 9 T cell receptor beta chains in this list originate from one sample, sequenced in a study of T cell clonotyping in hematopoietic cell transplantation. The time point denotes: recipient sample about 28 days before transplant, after cytoreduction. Clones were sequenced by immunoSEQ multiplex PCR, and TCRdb holds only the in-frame ones, with some missing. The sample has around 80,000 clones, 90% to 97% seen once; the top ten hold around 1.5%. The sequenced sample was peripheral blood mononuclear cells, obtained before stem cell transplant. The receptors were sampled from a woman aged 45-60 years with acute myeloid leukemia. Some clones in this sample may be carry-over from other donors' samples.

The chain combines TRBV6-1 with TRBJ2-2, with D unclear. The V and J ends lost 1 base and 8 bases respectively, with 11 bases between them. Per the germline V gene, CDR1 is MNHNS and CDR2 is SASEGT. The CDR3 extends over 14 amino acids. CDR3 nucleotides: TGTGCCAGCAGTGAAGGTCTAACTCGTGGGGAGCTGTTTTTT. Protein product: CASSEGLTRGELFF.

The chain has TRBV6-5 and TRBJ1-2, with TRBD1 matching over 11 bases. The CDR3 is made up of 14 amino acids. From germline, CDR1 is MNHEY and CDR2 SVGAGI. V was pared by 4 bases and J by 5 bases, with 3 bases of the junction left unmatched. The CDR3 is CASSFGQGAYGYTF. In DNA, the CDR3 is TGTGCCAGCAGTTTTGGACAGGGGGCATATGGCTACACCTTC.

The chain couples TRBV28 to TRBJ2-7, with D perhaps TRBD2 (6 bases). Germline V gene sequence: CDR1 MDHEN, CDR2 SYDVKM. The CDR3 contains 14 residues. Trimming pared 2 bases from V and 2 bases from J, leaving 10 bases between. This chain's CDR3 is CASSLGGTTYEQYF. In nucleotides, the CDR3 is TGTGCCAGCAGTTTAGGCGGGACCACCTACGAGCAGTACTTC.

The CDR3 loop is CASSSSGTGKTQYF. The CDR3 nucleotides read TGTGCCAGCAGTTCCTCCGGGACAGGAAAGACCCAGTACTTC. This chain links TRBV28 with TRBJ2-5; 8 bases match TRBD1. Germline loops: CDR1 MDHEN, CDR2 SYDVKM. Germline trimming cut 4 bases from V and 6 bases from J; bases unmatched to any gene: 7. The CDR3 extends over 14 amino acids.

This clone was picked up one time. The chain has TRBV6-6 and TRBJ1-5; D gene unclear. CDR3 length: 15 residues. Trimming removed 4 bases from V and 4 bases from J, with 14 bases in between. CDR1 MNHNY and CDR2 SVGAGI come from the germline V gene (reference sequence). CDR3 in amino acids: CASSFPEEGNQPQHF. The CDR3 nucleotides are TGTGCCAGCAGTTTCCCAGAGGAGGGAAATCAGCCCCAGCATTTT.

This rearrangement joins TRBV5-1 to TRBJ2-5, with D possibly being TRBD1 or TRBD2 (5 bases each). The CDR3 is made up of 16 amino acids. Per germline, CDR1 SGHRS and CDR2 YFSETQ. Trimming shortened V by 4 bases and J by 5 bases, and 21 bases separated the two germline ends. CDR3 region: CASSTSVGPRRETQYF. The CDR3 DNA is TGCGCCAGCAGCACCTCGGTGGGACCAAGAAGGGAGACCCAGTACTTC.

The rearrangement joins TRBV30 to TRBJ2-2, with D perhaps TRBD2 (7 bases). Looked up from germline, CDR1 is GTSNPN and CDR2 is SVGIG (reference sequence). The V end was cut by 5 bases, the J end by 4 bases, with 14 bases between. This CDR3 contains 14 residues. The CDR3 spells CAWGGGVITGELFF. DNA for the CDR3: TGTGCCTGGGGAGGGGGGGTCATCACCGGGGAGCTGTTTTTT.

The chain joins TRBV7-2 to TRBJ2-5; 10 nucleotides match TRBD2. Germline CDR1 SGHTA, CDR2 FQGNSA. With V trimmed by 1 base and J by 3 bases, 8 bases remained unmatched. The length of the CDR3 is 17 residues. CDR3 nucleotides: TGTGCCAGCAGCTTAGGGGATAGCGGGGGGACGGAAGAGACCCAGTACTTC. It yields the protein CASSLGDSGGTEETQYF.

The chain uses TRBV20-1 and TRBJ2-1, with D unclear. The CDR3 is made up of 11 amino acids. CDR1 and CDR2 from the germline V gene are DFQATT and SNEGSKA (reference sequence). The CDR3 here is CSWTSVYEQFF. The CDR3 bases are TGCAGCTGGACGTCGGTCTATGAGCAGTTCTTC.